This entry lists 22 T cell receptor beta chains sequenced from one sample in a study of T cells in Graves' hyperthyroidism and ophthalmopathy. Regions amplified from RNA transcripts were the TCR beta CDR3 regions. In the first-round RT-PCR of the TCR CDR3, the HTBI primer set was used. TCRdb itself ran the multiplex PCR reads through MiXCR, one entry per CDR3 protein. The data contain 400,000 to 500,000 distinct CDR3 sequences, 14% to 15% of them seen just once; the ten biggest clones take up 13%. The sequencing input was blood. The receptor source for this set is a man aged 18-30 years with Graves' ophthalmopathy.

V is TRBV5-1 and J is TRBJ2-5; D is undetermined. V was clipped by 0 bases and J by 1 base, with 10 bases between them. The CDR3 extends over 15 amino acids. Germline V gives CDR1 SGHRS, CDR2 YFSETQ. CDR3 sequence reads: CASSLAFGFQETQYF. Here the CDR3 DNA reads TGCGCCAGCAGCTTGGCTTTTGGTTTCCAAGAGACCCAGTACTTC.

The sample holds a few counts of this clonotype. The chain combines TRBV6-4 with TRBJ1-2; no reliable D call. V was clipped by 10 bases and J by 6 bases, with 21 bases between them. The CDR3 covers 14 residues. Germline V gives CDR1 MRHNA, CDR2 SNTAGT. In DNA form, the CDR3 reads TGTGCCATTTTCTCCTGGGTGGCGGCAAATGGCTACACCTTC. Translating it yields CAIFSWVAANGYTF.

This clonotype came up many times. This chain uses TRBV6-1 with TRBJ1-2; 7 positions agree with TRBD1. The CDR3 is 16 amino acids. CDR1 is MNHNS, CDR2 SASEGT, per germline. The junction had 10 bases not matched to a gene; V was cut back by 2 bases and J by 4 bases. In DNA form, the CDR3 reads TGTGCCAGCAGTGAAATCGGGCGGCAGGGGGTCTATGGCTACACCTTC. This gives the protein CASSEIGRQGVYGYTF.

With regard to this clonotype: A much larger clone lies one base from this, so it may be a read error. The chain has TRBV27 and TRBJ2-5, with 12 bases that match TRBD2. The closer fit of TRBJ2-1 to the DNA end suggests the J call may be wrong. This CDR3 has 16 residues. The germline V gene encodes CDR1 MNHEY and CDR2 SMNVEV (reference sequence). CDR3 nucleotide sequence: TGTGCCAGCAGTTTCGCTAGCGGGAGGGCCAGGGAGACCCAGTTCTTC. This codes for CASSFASGRARETQFF.

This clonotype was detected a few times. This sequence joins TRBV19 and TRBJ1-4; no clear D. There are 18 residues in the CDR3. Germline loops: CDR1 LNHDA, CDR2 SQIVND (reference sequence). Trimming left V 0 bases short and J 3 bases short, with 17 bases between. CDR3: CASSIEFWTAMANEKLFF. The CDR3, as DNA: TGTGCCAGTAGTATAGAATTTTGGACCGCCATGGCTAATGAAAAACTGTTTTTT.

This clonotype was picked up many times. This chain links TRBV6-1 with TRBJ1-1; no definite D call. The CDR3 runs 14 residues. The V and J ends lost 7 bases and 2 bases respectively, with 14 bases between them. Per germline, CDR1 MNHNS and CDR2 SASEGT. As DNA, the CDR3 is TGTGCCAGCACCGCAGATGGCCTAAACACTGAAGCTTTCTTT. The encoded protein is CASTADGLNTEAFF.

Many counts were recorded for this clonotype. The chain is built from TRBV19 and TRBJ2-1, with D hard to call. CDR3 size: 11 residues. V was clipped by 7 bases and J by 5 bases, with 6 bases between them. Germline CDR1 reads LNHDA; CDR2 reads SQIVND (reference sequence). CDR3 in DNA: TGTGCCAGTACCAAAAACAATGAGCAGTTCTTC. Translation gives CASTKNNEQFF.

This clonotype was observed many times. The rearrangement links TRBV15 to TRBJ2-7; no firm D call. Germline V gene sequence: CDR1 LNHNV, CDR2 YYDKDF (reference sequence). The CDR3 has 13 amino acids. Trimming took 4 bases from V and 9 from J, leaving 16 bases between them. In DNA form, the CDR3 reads TGTGCCACCAGCACCCTTGGTCCTTATGTGCAGTACTTC. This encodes CATSTLGPYVQYF.

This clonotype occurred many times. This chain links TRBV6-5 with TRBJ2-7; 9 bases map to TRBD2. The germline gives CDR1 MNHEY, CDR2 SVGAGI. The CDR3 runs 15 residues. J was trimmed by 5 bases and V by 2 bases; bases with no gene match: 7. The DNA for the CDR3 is TGTGCCAGCAGTTACCCGGGGACTAGCTTGGACGAGCAGTACTTC. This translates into CASSYPGTSLDEQYF.

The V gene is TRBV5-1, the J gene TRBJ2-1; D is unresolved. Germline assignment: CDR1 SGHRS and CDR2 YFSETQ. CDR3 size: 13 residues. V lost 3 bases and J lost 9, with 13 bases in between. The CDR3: CASSSAWEGEQFF. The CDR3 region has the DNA TGCGCCAGCAGCTCTGCGTGGGAAGGTGAGCAGTTCTTC.

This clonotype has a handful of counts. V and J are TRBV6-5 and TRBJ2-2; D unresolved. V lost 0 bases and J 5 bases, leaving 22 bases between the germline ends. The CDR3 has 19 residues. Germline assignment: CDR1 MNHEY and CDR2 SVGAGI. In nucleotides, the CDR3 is TGTGCCAGCAGTTACTCGAGTACAAGCCTGACGGGCTTTACCGGGGAGCTGTTTTTT. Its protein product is CASSYSSTSLTGFTGELFF.

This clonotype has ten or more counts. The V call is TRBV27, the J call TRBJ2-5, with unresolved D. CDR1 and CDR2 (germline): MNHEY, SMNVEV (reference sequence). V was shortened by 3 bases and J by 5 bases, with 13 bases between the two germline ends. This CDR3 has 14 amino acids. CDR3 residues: CASSFGPSEETQYF. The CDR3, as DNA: TGTGCCAGCAGTTTCGGGCCCTCGGAGGAGACCCAGTACTTC.

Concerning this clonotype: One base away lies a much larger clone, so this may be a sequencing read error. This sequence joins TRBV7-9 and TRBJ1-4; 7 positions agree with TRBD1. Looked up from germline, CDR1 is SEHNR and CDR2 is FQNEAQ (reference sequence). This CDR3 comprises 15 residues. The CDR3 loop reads CASSLDVTGNENLFF. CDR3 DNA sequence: TGTGCCAGCAGCTTAGACGTGACAGGGAATGAAAACCTGTTTTTT. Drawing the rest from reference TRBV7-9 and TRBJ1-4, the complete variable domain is DTGVSQNPRHKITKRGQNVTFRCDPISEHNRLYWYRQTLGQGPEFLTYFQNEAQLEKSRLLSDRFSAERPKGSFSTLEIQRTEQGDSAMYLCASSLDVTGNENLFFGSGTQLSVL.

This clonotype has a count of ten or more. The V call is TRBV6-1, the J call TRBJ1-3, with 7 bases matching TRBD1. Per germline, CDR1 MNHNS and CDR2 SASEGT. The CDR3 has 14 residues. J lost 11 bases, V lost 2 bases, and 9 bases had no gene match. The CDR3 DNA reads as TGTGCCAGCAGTGAATCCCTACAGGGGCGCTCCATATATTTT. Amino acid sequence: CASSESLQGRSIYF.

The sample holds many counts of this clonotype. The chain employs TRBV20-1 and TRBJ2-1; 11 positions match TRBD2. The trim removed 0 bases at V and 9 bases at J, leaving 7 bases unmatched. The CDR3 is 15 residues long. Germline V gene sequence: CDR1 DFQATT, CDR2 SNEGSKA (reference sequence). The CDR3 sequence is CSAREVPSGRIEQFF. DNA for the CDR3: TGCAGTGCTAGAGAGGTGCCTAGCGGGAGGATTGAGCAGTTCTTC.

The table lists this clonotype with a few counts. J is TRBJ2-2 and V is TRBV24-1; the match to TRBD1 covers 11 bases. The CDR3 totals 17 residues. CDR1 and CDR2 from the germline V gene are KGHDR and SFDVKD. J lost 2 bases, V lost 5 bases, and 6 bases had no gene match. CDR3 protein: CATSGLGTGGNTGELFF. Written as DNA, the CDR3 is TGTGCCACCAGTGGCCTGGGGACAGGGGGTAACACCGGGGAGCTGTTTTTT.

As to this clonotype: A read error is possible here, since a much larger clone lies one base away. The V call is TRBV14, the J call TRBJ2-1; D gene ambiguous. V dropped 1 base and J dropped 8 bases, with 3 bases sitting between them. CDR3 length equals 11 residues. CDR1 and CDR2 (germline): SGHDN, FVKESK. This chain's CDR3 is CASSQVDEQFF. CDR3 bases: TGTGCCAGCAGCCAAGTGGATGAGCAGTTCTTC.

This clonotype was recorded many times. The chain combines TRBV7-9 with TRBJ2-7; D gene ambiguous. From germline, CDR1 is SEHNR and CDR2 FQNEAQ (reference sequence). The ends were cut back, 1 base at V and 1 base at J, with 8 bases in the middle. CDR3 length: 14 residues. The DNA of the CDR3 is TGTGCCAGCAGCTTAGGCGAACGTTCCTACGAGCAGTACTTC. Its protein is CASSLGERSYEQYF.

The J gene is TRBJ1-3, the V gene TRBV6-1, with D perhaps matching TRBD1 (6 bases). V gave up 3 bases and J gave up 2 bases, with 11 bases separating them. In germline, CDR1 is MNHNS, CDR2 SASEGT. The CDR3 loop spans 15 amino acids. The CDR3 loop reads CASSDLGGAGNTIYF. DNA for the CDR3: TGTGCCAGCAGTGATTTGGGGGGCGCTGGAAACACCATATATTTT.

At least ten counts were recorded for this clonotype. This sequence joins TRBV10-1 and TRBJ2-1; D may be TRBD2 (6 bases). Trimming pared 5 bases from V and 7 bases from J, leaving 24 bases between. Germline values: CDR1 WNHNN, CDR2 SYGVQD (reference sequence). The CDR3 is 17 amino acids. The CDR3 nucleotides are TGCGCCAGCAGTCATACCCCTTCGACTAGAACCGCTAATGAGCAGTTCTTC. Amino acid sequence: CASSHTPSTRTANEQFF.

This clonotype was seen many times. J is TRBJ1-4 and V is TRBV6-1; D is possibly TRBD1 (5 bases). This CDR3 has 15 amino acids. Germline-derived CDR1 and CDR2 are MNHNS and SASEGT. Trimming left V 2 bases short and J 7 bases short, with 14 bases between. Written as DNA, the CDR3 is TGTGCCAGCAGTGAAACCCAGGGTCGGGGTGAAAAACTGTTTTTT. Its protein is CASSETQGRGEKLFF.

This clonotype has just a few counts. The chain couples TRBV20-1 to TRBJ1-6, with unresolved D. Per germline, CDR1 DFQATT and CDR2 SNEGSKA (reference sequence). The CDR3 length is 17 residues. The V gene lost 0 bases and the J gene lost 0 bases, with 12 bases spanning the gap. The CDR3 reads CSARDFAESSYNSPLHF. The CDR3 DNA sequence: TGCAGTGCTAGAGATTTTGCGGAAAGCTCCTATAATTCACCCCTCCACTTT.